A single sample gave rise to the 29 T cell receptor beta chains below, sequenced in a study of blood T cell repertoires in COVID-19. TCRdb keeps only in-frame clones here, not all; method: immunoSEQ multiplex PCR. Altogether 170,000 or so clones are present, 70% to 90% being singletons, with the ten largest covering under 0.65%. The sample taken for sequencing was peripheral blood. The receptors shown here come from a man aged 60 to 75 with COVID-19, enrolled during active disease.

This chain connects TRBV18 to TRBJ1-2; the match to TRBD1 covers 9 bases. This CDR3 has 16 amino acids. J was trimmed by 3 bases and V by 2 bases; bases with no gene match: 7. From germline, CDR1 is KGHSH and CDR2 LQKENI. The CDR3 sequence is CASSPAPGQGDYGYTF. For the CDR3, the DNA is TGTGCCAGCTCACCAGCGCCGGGACAGGGTGACTATGGCTACACCTTC.

In its sample, this clone was seen a few times. The rearrangement links TRBV7-8 to TRBJ2-7; weak D call: TRBD2 (6 bases). Trimming pared 3 bases from V and 7 bases from J, leaving 16 bases between. CDR1 SGHVS and CDR2 FQNEAQ come from the germline V gene. This CDR3 has 14 amino acids. CDR3 sequence reads: CASSLEGGISEQYF. The CDR3 DNA follows: TGTGCCAGCAGCTTGGAGGGTGGGATATCGGAGCAGTACTTC.

The chain joins TRBV19 to TRBJ2-5, with a possible D match to TRBD1 (5 bases). From germline, CDR1 is LNHDA and CDR2 SQIVND (reference sequence). This CDR3 has 15 residues. The V end lost 5 bases, the J end lost 2 bases, and 15 bases lay between the germline ends. The CDR3 spells CASSVRTSWQETQYF. CDR3 coding DNA: TGTGCCAGTAGTGTCCGGACATCATGGCAAGAGACCCAGTACTTC.

This sequence joins TRBV13 and TRBJ2-3, with 12 bases lining up with TRBD2. Germline-derived CDR1 and CDR2 are PRHDT and FYEKMQ (reference sequence). The trim removed 5 bases at V and 4 bases at J, leaving 10 bases unmatched. The CDR3 loop spans 17 amino acids. The CDR3 region is CASSLSLAGGEADTQYF. The CDR3 DNA sequence: TGTGCCAGCAGCCTGTCACTAGCGGGGGGTGAGGCAGATACGCAGTATTTT. Variable domain in full (rest from reference TRBV13 and TRBJ2-3): AAGVIQSPRHLIKEKRETATLKCYPIPRHDTVYWYQQGPGQDPQFLISFYEKMQSDKGSIPDRFSAQQFSDYHSELNMSSLELGDSALYFCASSLSLAGGEADTQYFGPGTRLTVL.

The chain recombines TRBV27 with TRBJ1-4, with 8 bases aligning to TRBD1. Trimming at V came to 6 bases and at J to 7 bases, leaving 13 bases not matched to a gene. CDR3 size: 16 residues. The V gene's germline CDR1 is MNHEY and CDR2 SMNVEV (reference sequence). DNA of the CDR3: TGTGCCAGCAGCTTTTTCCCAGACAGGGGTGGTGAAAAACTGTTTTTT. This sequence encodes CASSFFPDRGGEKLFF.

The chain links TRBV9 to TRBJ2-1; TRBD2 aligns across 10 bases. V lost 0 bases and J lost 9; bases outside the gene matches: 6. CDR1 and CDR2 (germline): SGDLS, YYNGEE. This CDR3 comprises 15 residues. In nucleotides, the CDR3 is TGTGCCAGCAGCGTAGTCCTAGCGGGAGTACTTGAGCAGTTCTTC. Translating it yields CASSVVLAGVLEQFF.

This chain links TRBV19 with TRBJ2-6, with TRBD2 matching over 11 bases. J gave up 2 bases and V 5 bases, and 5 bases lay outside the gene matches. There are 17 residues in the CDR3. The V gene's germline CDR1 is LNHDA and CDR2 SQIVND (reference sequence). In DNA, the CDR3 is TGTGCCAGTAGTTCGCTAGCGGGAGGAGCTGGGGCCAACGTCCTGACTTTC. This sequence encodes CASSSLAGGAGANVLTF.

V usage is TRBV4-1 and J usage is TRBJ2-1; 13 bases line up with TRBD2. This CDR3 contains 18 residues. Germline values: CDR1 MGHRA, CDR2 YSYEKL. Trimming took 7 bases from V and 5 from J; bases not matched to a gene: 14. The chain's CDR3 is CASIPGLAGVGLNNEQFF. The CDR3 nucleotides read TGCGCCAGCATTCCAGGACTAGCGGGGGTAGGTCTGAACAATGAGCAGTTCTTC.

The gene calls are TRBV5-5 and TRBJ1-6; the match to TRBD1 covers 8 bases. From germline, CDR1 is SGHKS and CDR2 YYEKEE (reference sequence). The ends lost 4 bases at V and 5 bases at J; junction bases unmatched: 5. The CDR3 length is 15 residues. DNA of the CDR3: TGTGCCAGCAGCCTAACGACAGGGGATAATTCACCCCTCCACTTT. This gives the protein CASSLTTGDNSPLHF. Full variable domain (outside the CDR3, taken from reference TRBV5-5 and TRBJ1-6): DAGVTQSPTHLIKTRGQQVTLRCSPISGHKSVSWYQQVLGQGPQFIFQYYEKEERGRGNFPDRFSARQFPNYSSELNVNALLLGDSALYLCASSLTTGDNSPLHFGNGTRLTVT.

The chain uses TRBV28 and TRBJ2-7; tentatively, D is TRBD1 (5 bases). CDR1 and CDR2 from the germline V gene are MDHEN and SYDVKM. The CDR3 is 14 amino acids. Trimming shortened V by 5 bases and J by 2 bases, and 13 bases separated the two germline ends. This CDR3 is CASSHPDRAYEQYF. In nucleotides, the CDR3 is TGTGCCAGCAGTCACCCCGACAGAGCCTACGAGCAGTACTTC.

The chain combines TRBV7-2 with TRBJ2-1; D possibly corresponds to TRBD2 (5 bases). V lost 0 bases, J lost 10 bases, and 7 bases lay in between. The V gene's germline CDR1 is SGHTA and CDR2 FQGNSA. This CDR3 spans 12 amino acids. The CDR3 loop is CASSLAGIEQFF. The CDR3 region has the DNA TGTGCCAGCAGCTTAGCCGGGATCGAGCAGTTCTTC.

The chain uses TRBV19 and TRBJ1-2, with 8 bases matching TRBD1. There are 14 residues in the CDR3. Germline lookup yields CDR1 LNHDA and CDR2 SQIVND (reference sequence). Losses at the gene ends were 6 bases for V and 6 bases for J; bases not matched to a gene: 9. This chain's CDR3 is CASRETGAVHGYTF. DNA of the CDR3: TGTGCCAGTAGAGAGACAGGGGCGGTACATGGCTACACCTTC.

The rearrangement uses TRBV7-8 and TRBJ2-5, with 7 bases that match TRBD1. CDR3 length: 14 amino acids. CDR1 and CDR2 (germline): SGHVS, FQNEAQ. V was pared by 3 bases and J by 4 bases, with 5 bases of the junction left unmatched. The CDR3 is CASSFWDSRETQYF. CDR3 bases: TGTGCCAGCAGCTTTTGGGACAGTCGAGAGACCCAGTACTTC.

The gene calls are TRBV29-1 and TRBJ2-5; 9 nucleotides line up with TRBD2. The germline CDR1 and CDR2 sequences are SQVTM and ANQGSEA. V gave up 4 bases and J gave up 8 bases; unmatched junction bases: 8. This CDR3 region has 13 residues. The CDR3: CSVGASGGKTQYF. The CDR3 DNA is TGCAGCGTTGGGGCGAGCGGGGGGAAAACCCAGTACTTC.

This clone was observed a handful of times. V is TRBV5-5 and J is TRBJ2-5, with D perhaps matching TRBD1 (5 bases). This CDR3 is 14 amino acids long. Deletions cut 1 base from V and 2 bases from J, with 9 bases between. The V gene's germline CDR1 is SGHKS and CDR2 YYEKEE (reference sequence). The CDR3 sequence is CASSLFPGQETQYF. CDR3 DNA: TGTGCCAGCAGCTTGTTTCCAGGGCAAGAGACCCAGTACTTC. Full variable domain (outside the CDR3, taken from reference TRBV5-5 and TRBJ2-5): DAGVTQSPTHLIKTRGQQVTLRCSPISGHKSVSWYQQVLGQGPQFIFQYYEKEERGRGNFPDRFSARQFPNYSSELNVNALLLGDSALYLCASSLFPGQETQYFGPGTRLLVL.

The chain links TRBV5-5 to TRBJ1-1; 9 bases are a match to TRBD1. Trimming cost V 5 bases and J 2 bases; bases outside gene matches: 7. Germline V CDR1 and CDR2: SGHKS, YYEKEE (reference sequence). The CDR3 totals 15 residues. CDR3 sequence reads: CASSTQGAGNTEAFF. CDR3 nucleotides: TGTGCCAGCAGTACACAGGGGGCGGGCAACACTGAAGCTTTCTTT.

This clone has more than one count but fewer than ten. The rearrangement links TRBV2 to TRBJ1-1, with D perhaps TRBD1 (5 bases). The germline V gene has CDR1 SNHLY and CDR2 FYNNEI. The CDR3 totals 15 residues. Trimming left V 2 bases short and J 2 bases short, with 12 bases between. The CDR3 is CASSEWGGENTEAFF. In DNA form, the CDR3 reads TGTGCCAGCAGTGAATGGGGCGGGGAAAACACTGAAGCTTTCTTT.

The V gene is TRBV9, the J gene TRBJ2-1; TRBD1 is a possible D gene (5 bases). Trimming removed 4 bases from V and 9 bases from J, with 20 bases in between. The CDR3 totals 15 residues. The germline V gene has CDR1 SGDLS and CDR2 YYNGEE. DNA for the CDR3: TGTGCCAGCAGCTATAATACTGGGGCTGATGGTGAGCAGTTCTTC. Protein product: CASSYNTGADGEQFF. Drawing the rest from reference TRBV9 and TRBJ2-1, the complete variable domain is DSGVTQTPKHLITATGQRVTLRCSPRSGDLSVYWYQQSLDQGLQFLIQYYNGEERAKGNILERFSAQQFPDLHSELNLSSLELGDSALYFCASSYNTGADGEQFFGPGTRLTVL.

V usage is TRBV11-3 and J usage is TRBJ2-1; 10 bases fit TRBD2. V lost 2 bases and J lost 9; bases outside the gene matches: 7. Germline CDR1 reads SGHNT; CDR2 reads YENEEA. CDR3 size: 15 residues. DNA for the CDR3: TGTGCCAGCAGCTTAAACCTAGCGGGAGCGGGTGAGCAGTTCTTC. Translating gives CASSLNLAGAGEQFF.

V usage is TRBV7-2 and J usage is TRBJ1-1; tentatively, D is TRBD1 (6 bases). This CDR3 comprises 15 residues. With 1 base removed from V and 3 bases from J, the gap between germline ends came to 12 bases. The germline V gene encodes CDR1 SGHTA and CDR2 FQGNSA. Here the CDR3 reads CASSLGGEGDTEAFF. CDR3 DNA: TGTGCCAGCAGCTTAGGGGGCGAGGGGGACACTGAAGCTTTCTTT.

V is TRBV27 and J is TRBJ1-2; TRBD1 aligns across 7 bases. Trimming took 5 bases from V and 2 from J; bases not matched to a gene: 11. CDR1 and CDR2 (germline): MNHEY, SMNVEV (reference sequence). The length of the CDR3 is 16 residues. CDR3 loop: CASSKERKTGNYGYTF. The CDR3 region has the DNA TGTGCCAGCAGTAAGGAAAGAAAGACAGGGAACTATGGCTACACCTTC.

The CDR3 DNA sequence: TGTGCCAGCAGCGGAGGAAGTACAGGGGACACTGAAGCTTTCTTT. Amino acid sequence: CASSGGSTGDTEAFF. The chain employs TRBV6-5 and TRBJ1-1, with TRBD1 identical over 7 bases. The V gene's germline CDR1 is MNHEY and CDR2 SVGAGI. This CDR3 region has 15 residues. The V gene end was trimmed by 6 bases and the J gene end by 3 bases; junction bases not matched to a gene: 10.

This clone was seen once. The chain has TRBV7-2 and TRBJ1-2; D not certain. V shed 7 bases and J shed 6 bases, with 9 bases lying between them. Per germline, CDR1 SGHTA and CDR2 FQGNSA. The CDR3 has 11 amino acids. Here the CDR3 reads CASTGGNGYTF. CDR3 coding DNA: TGTGCCAGCACGGGAGGGAATGGCTACACCTTC.

This clone was picked up one time. The V and J genes are TRBV4-2 and TRBJ2-3; the match to TRBD2 covers 7 bases. The CDR3 contains 17 residues. Germline CDR1 reads LGHNA; CDR2 reads YNFKEQ. V lost 0 bases, J lost 6 bases, and 12 bases stayed unmatched. The CDR3 coding sequence is TGTGCCAGCAGCCAAGATTTGACTAGCCCTAGAGGGGATACGCAGTATTTT. Its translation is CASSQDLTSPRGDTQYF.

J is TRBJ1-1 and V is TRBV12-5, with 9 positions matching TRBD1. The V segment lost 4 bases and the J segment 11 bases; nucleotides outside the gene matches: 2. The CDR3 runs 11 residues. From germline, CDR1 is LGHNT and CDR2 FRNRAP. The CDR3 here is CASGWGQGAFF. DNA of the CDR3: TGTGCTAGTGGTTGGGGACAGGGCGCTTTCTTT. Drawing the rest from reference TRBV12-5 and TRBJ1-1, the complete variable domain is DARVTQTPRHKVTEMGQEVTMRCQPILGHNTVFWYRQTMMQGLELLAYFRNRAPLDDSGMPKDRFSAEMPDATLATLKIQPSEPRDSAVYFCASGWGQGAFFGQGTRLTVV.

The DNA for the CDR3 is TGCAGCGCCAATGGGCTAGCGGAGACCCAGTACTTC. It specifies CSANGLAETQYF. The chain couples TRBV29-1 to TRBJ2-5, with D maybe TRBD2 (6 bases). The germline gives CDR1 SQVTM, CDR2 ANQGSEA. The CDR3 loop spans 12 amino acids. V lost 7 bases to trimming and J lost 5 bases, with 14 bases between them.

J is TRBJ2-4 and V is TRBV19; D may be TRBD1 (6 bases). The CDR3 extends over 15 amino acids. Between the trimmed V and J ends, which lost 2 bases and 0 bases, there was a span of 8 bases. Germline V gene data show CDR1 as LNHDA and CDR2 as SQIVND (reference sequence). The CDR3 sequence is CASSITGIAKNIQYF. The CDR3 DNA is TGTGCCAGTAGTATAACAGGGATAGCCAAAAACATTCAGTACTTC.

The chain employs TRBV4-1 and TRBJ1-2; D remains unclear. CDR3 size: 14 residues. Germline V gene data show CDR1 as MGHRA and CDR2 as YSYEKL. V lost 0 bases and J 2 bases, leaving 7 bases between the germline ends. The CDR3 coding sequence is TGCGCCAGCAGCCAAGATGGCAAAAACTATGGCTACACCTTC. Translating it yields CASSQDGKNYGYTF.

The gene calls are TRBV7-9 and TRBJ1-2, with 7 positions matching TRBD1. Germline lookup yields CDR1 SEHNR and CDR2 FQNEAQ (reference sequence). V lost 5 bases to trimming and J lost 3 bases; unmatched junction nucleotides: 6. The CDR3 length is 14 residues. Written as DNA, the CDR3 is TGTGCCAGCAGCCTACGGCAGGGGGACTATGGCTACACCTTC. This gives the protein CASSLRQGDYGYTF.